One and the same sample provided the 31 T cell receptor beta chains below, sequenced in a study of shared clonotypes between healthy human individuals. The repertoire was sequenced with immunoSEQ multiplex PCR; TCRdb's copy has only in-frame clones and lacks some. Of 2.3 million or so clones listed, 85% to 95% were seen once; the top ten hold around 0.4%. The sequencing sample was made of naive CD4+ T cells from PBMCs. Noted subset: CD45RA+ positively selected. The origin of the receptors is a man aged 18 to 29 in good health. Some clones in this sample may be carry-over from other donors' samples.

The gene calls are TRBV7-9 and TRBJ2-7, with 7 bases identical to TRBD2. With V trimmed by 4 bases and J by 5 bases, 5 bases remained unmatched. The CDR3 has 13 amino acids. Germline loops: CDR1 SEHNR, CDR2 FQNEAQ (reference sequence). CDR3 protein: CASSSRGRDEQYF. The CDR3 nucleotides are TGTGCCAGCAGCTCACGGGGGAGGGACGAGCAGTACTTC.

V gene TRBV19 combines with J gene TRBJ1-1; maybe TRBD1 (6 bases). The CDR3 loop spans 15 amino acids. Germline loops: CDR1 LNHDA, CDR2 SQIVND (reference sequence). Trimming took 5 bases from V and 1 from J, leaving 14 bases between them. The CDR3 nucleotides read TGTGCCAGTAGTTCCTGGGGGGCAGGGAACACTGAAGCTTTCTTT. This sequence encodes CASSSWGAGNTEAFF.

With regard to this clone: Other DNA sequences in the sample encode the same CDR3. The chain combines TRBV19 with TRBJ2-2, with 13 positions matching TRBD2. The CDR3 runs 15 residues. Germline assignment: CDR1 LNHDA and CDR2 SQIVND (reference sequence). With 3 bases clipped from V and 5 bases from J, the junction kept 0 bases outside the gene matches. CDR3 loop: CASSMGLAGTGELFF. CDR3 in DNA: TGTGCCAGTAGTATGGGACTAGCGGGGACCGGGGAGCTGTTTTTT.

J is TRBJ2-2 and V is TRBV5-1, with 7 bases matching TRBD2. Per germline, CDR1 SGHRS and CDR2 YFSETQ. V dropped 5 bases and J dropped 6; count of bases not matched to a gene: 10. The CDR3 is made up of 15 amino acids. DNA for the CDR3: TGCGCCAGCAGAAGTGGCGGGAGTTTTTCCGGGGAGCTGTTTTTT. This codes for CASRSGGSFSGELFF.

The chain has TRBV10-2 and TRBJ2-5; no definite D call. Germline V gene sequence: CDR1 WSHSY, CDR2 SAAADI. CDR3 size: 14 residues. The germline V and J ends were trimmed by 3 bases and 2 bases, with 10 bases remaining between them. CDR3 region: CASSDRTAQETQYF. CDR3 nucleotide sequence: TGCGCCAGCAGTGACAGAACGGCGCAAGAGACCCAGTACTTC.

This chain connects TRBV5-1 to TRBJ2-1; 10 nucleotides match TRBD2. This CDR3 contains 17 residues. Germline V gene data show CDR1 as SGHRS and CDR2 as YFSETQ. V lost 2 bases to trimming and J lost 0 bases; unmatched junction nucleotides: 5. The CDR3 loop reads CASSLPGTSVSYNEQFF. The CDR3 coding sequence is TGCGCCAGCAGCTTACCCGGGACTAGCGTCTCCTACAATGAGCAGTTCTTC.

This clone was counted between two and nine times. This chain uses TRBV7-2 with TRBJ1-4; D is unresolved. The CDR3 covers 13 residues. The V and J ends lost 4 bases and 7 bases respectively, with 10 bases between them. Germline V gives CDR1 SGHTA, CDR2 FQGNSA. This CDR3 is CASSSRRSEKLFF. Written as DNA, the CDR3 is TGTGCCAGCAGCTCCCGGCGGTCTGAAAAACTGTTTTTT.

The genes are TRBV6-1 and TRBJ1-1; D not certain. The CDR3 loop spans 14 amino acids. Per the germline V gene, CDR1 is MNHNS and CDR2 is SASEGT. Trimming shortened V by 2 bases and J by 6 bases, and 13 bases separated the two germline ends. The CDR3 region has the DNA TGTGCCAGCAGTGAATTGAGGACCCGACCTGAAGCTTTCTTT. It specifies CASSELRTRPEAFF.

This clone occurred once. The chain combines TRBV5-4 with TRBJ2-7; no definite D call. The CDR3 contains 14 residues. Germline V CDR1 and CDR2: SGHNT, YYREEE (reference sequence). V shed 4 bases and J shed 2 bases, with 13 bases lying between them. This CDR3 is CASSPEDRAYEQYF. The CDR3 nucleotides read TGTGCCAGCAGCCCTGAGGACCGAGCCTACGAGCAGTACTTC.

V gene TRBV29-1 combines with J gene TRBJ2-3, with a possible D match to TRBD1 (6 bases). CDR1 is SQVTM, CDR2 ANQGSEA, per germline. The germline V and J ends were trimmed by 5 bases and 5 bases, with 17 bases remaining between them. This CDR3 has 14 residues. CDR3 nucleotide sequence: TGCAGCGTTACCGCCAGGGGCGCAGAAGATACGCAGTATTTT. This sequence encodes CSVTARGAEDTQYF.

The V call is TRBV12-5, the J call TRBJ2-1; D perhaps matches TRBD2 (5 bases). The CDR3 loop spans 11 amino acids. The germline CDR1 and CDR2 sequences are LGHNT and FRNRAP. The V end was cut by 4 bases, the J end by 9 bases, with 7 bases between. CDR3 amino acids: CASGSAGEQFF. The CDR3 DNA reads TGTGCTAGTGGTTCGGCGGGTGAGCAGTTCTTC.

The V and J genes are TRBV19 and TRBJ2-3; D perhaps matches TRBD2 (5 bases). The CDR3 contains 16 residues. Germline assignment: CDR1 LNHDA and CDR2 SQIVND (reference sequence). Trimming took 2 bases from V and 4 from J, leaving 16 bases between them. The CDR3 bases are TGTGCCAGTAGTATAAAGGCGGGTTTAGGCGCAGATACGCAGTATTTT. Protein: CASSIKAGLGADTQYF. Based on the CDR3 plus reference TRBV19 and TRBJ2-3, the full variable domain is DGGITQSPKYLFRKEGQNVTLSCEQNLNHDAMYWYRQDPGQGLRLIYYSQIVNDFQKGDIAEGYSVSREKKESFPLTVTSAQKNPTAFYLCASSIKAGLGADTQYFGPGTRLTVL.

This sequence joins TRBV10-3 and TRBJ2-2; TRBD2 aligns across 9 bases. The CDR3 covers 19 residues. Unmatched junction bases numbered 16, after V lost 6 bases and J lost 2 bases. The V gene's germline CDR1 is ENHRY and CDR2 SYGVKD. The CDR3 DNA is TGTGCCATCAGGGGATCCCCTGGTAGCGGGAGAGTAAACACCGGGGAGCTGTTTTTT. It yields the protein CAIRGSPGSGRVNTGELFF.

This rearrangement joins TRBV7-2 to TRBJ2-7, with 7 bases identical to TRBD1. The V and J ends lost 6 bases and 2 bases, in that order; junction bases with no gene match: 7. CDR1 and CDR2 from the germline V gene are SGHTA and FQGNSA. This CDR3 is built from 14 residues. The CDR3 reads CASSTRDSTYEQYF. DNA of the CDR3: TGTGCCAGCAGTACCCGGGACAGCACCTACGAGCAGTACTTC.

The chain uses TRBV7-6 and TRBJ1-3, with 8 bases lining up with TRBD1. The germline V gene has CDR1 SGHVS and CDR2 FNYEAQ. V was clipped by 0 bases and J by 4 bases; unmatched bases: 2. The CDR3 is 15 residues long. As DNA, the CDR3 is TGTGCCAGCAGCTTAGCTGGGACAGGAGGAAACACCATATATTTT. Translation gives CASSLAGTGGNTIYF.

This sequence joins TRBV5-5 and TRBJ2-2; D is uncertain. The germline V gene has CDR1 SGHKS and CDR2 YYEKEE (reference sequence). The CDR3 sequence is 14 residues long. Trimming took off 2 bases at V and 7 bases at J, with 12 bases between the two ends. For the CDR3, the DNA is TGTGCCAGCAGCTTAGGCCTGGACGGCGGGGAGCTGTTTTTT. It yields the protein CASSLGLDGGELFF.

This clone was detected a few times. This chain uses TRBV5-1 with TRBJ1-5, with D unclear. Trimming cost V 5 bases and J 2 bases, with 11 bases left between them. CDR1 and CDR2 (germline): SGHRS, YFSETQ. The CDR3 is 14 amino acids. The CDR3 sequence is CASSSGRGNQPQHF. The CDR3, as DNA: TGCGCCAGCAGTTCCGGCCGGGGCAATCAGCCCCAGCATTTT.

The rearrangement links TRBV7-3 to TRBJ1-1; D ambiguous. Trimming left V 4 bases short and J 3 bases short, with 24 bases between. The CDR3 length is 18 residues. The germline CDR1 and CDR2 sequences are SGHTA and FQGTGA. The chain's CDR3 is CASSSDPQIWGPDTEAFF. The DNA of the CDR3 is TGTGCCAGCAGCTCAGATCCCCAAATTTGGGGTCCGGACACTGAAGCTTTCTTT.

A single count supports this clone. The J gene is TRBJ1-2, the V gene TRBV19; D not certain. The germline V gene encodes CDR1 LNHDA and CDR2 SQIVND (reference sequence). The germline V and J ends were trimmed by 2 bases and 5 bases, with 18 bases remaining between them. This CDR3 spans 16 amino acids. CDR3 sequence reads: CASSILASSGDYGYTF. The CDR3 coding sequence is TGTGCCAGTAGTATATTGGCAAGCTCCGGTGATTATGGCTACACCTTC.

The chain has TRBV4-2 and TRBJ2-7, with D possibly TRBD1 on 5 matching bases. In germline, CDR1 is LGHNA, CDR2 YNFKEQ. CDR3 length: 14 amino acids. V was trimmed by 3 bases and J by 0 bases, leaving 9 bases between them. CDR3 sequence: CASSQGRLSYEQYF. The CDR3 coding sequence is TGTGCCAGCAGCCAGGGGCGGCTCTCCTACGAGCAGTACTTC.

The chain combines TRBV14 with TRBJ1-3; D gene ambiguous. Trimming shortened V by 4 bases and J by 2 bases, and 6 bases separated the two germline ends. Germline loops: CDR1 SGHDN, CDR2 FVKESK. This CDR3 has 13 amino acids. CDR3 DNA sequence: TGTGCCAGCAGCCCTTCGCCTGGAAACACCATATATTTT. Translation: CASSPSPGNTIYF.

V is TRBV18 and J is TRBJ2-7; D is possibly TRBD1 (6 bases). V lost 2 bases, J lost 2 bases, and 13 bases lay in between. Per the germline V gene, CDR1 is KGHSH and CDR2 is LQKENI. This CDR3 contains 15 residues. DNA of the CDR3: TGTGCCAGCTCACCAGGGACAAATGGACCCTACGAGCAGTACTTC. It translates to CASSPGTNGPYEQYF.

The V call is TRBV19, the J call TRBJ1-2; the match to TRBD1 covers 9 bases. Germline CDR1 and CDR2: LNHDA and SQIVND (reference sequence). CDR3 length equals 15 residues. The V and J ends lost 5 bases and 5 bases, in that order; junction bases with no gene match: 9. CDR3 residues: CASSAPGTGLYGYTF. The CDR3 DNA reads as TGTGCCAGTAGTGCCCCCGGGACAGGGTTATATGGCTACACCTTC. Supplemented by reference TRBV19 and TRBJ1-2, the full variable domain reads DGGITQSPKYLFRKEGQNVTLSCEQNLNHDAMYWYRQDPGQGLRLIYYSQIVNDFQKGDIAEGYSVSREKKESFPLTVTSAQKNPTAFYLCASSAPGTGLYGYTFGSGTRLTVV.

The chain couples TRBV11-2 to TRBJ2-5, with TRBD1 identical over 7 bases. The CDR3 totals 16 residues. Germline V lookup: CDR1 SGHAT, CDR2 FQNNGV. Unmatched junction bases numbered 12, after V lost 3 bases and J lost 5 bases. CDR3 nucleotide sequence: TGTGCCAGCAGCTTTTGGCCAGGGGGTATAAGGGAGACCCAGTACTTC. Translated, it gives CASSFWPGGIRETQYF.

Concerning this clone: Other DNA sequences in this specimen translate into the identical CDR3. V gene TRBV7-2 combines with J gene TRBJ2-1; D call uncertain. V was pared by 2 bases and J by 3 bases, with 11 bases between. This CDR3 has 15 amino acids. Germline loops: CDR1 SGHTA, CDR2 FQGNSA. The CDR3 DNA is TGTGCCAGCAGCTTAAAGGTGGGCAGCTACAATGAGCAGTTCTTC. Its protein is CASSLKVGSYNEQFF.

J is TRBJ1-1 and V is TRBV7-2; 8 bases are shared with TRBD1. Losses at the gene ends were 7 bases for V and 0 bases for J; bases not matched to a gene: 4. There are 14 residues in the CDR3. Germline CDR1 reads SGHTA; CDR2 reads FQGNSA. CDR3 nucleotide sequence: TGTGCCAGCACCAAGGACAGGGTGAACACTGAAGCTTTCTTT. Its protein product is CASTKDRVNTEAFF.

The genes are TRBV28 and TRBJ2-2; D is undetermined. Trimming took off 4 bases at V and 0 bases at J, with 9 bases between the two ends. The CDR3 runs to 15 residues. CDR1 and CDR2 (germline): MDHEN, SYDVKM. The CDR3 reads CASSSGSSNTGELFF. CDR3 sequence (DNA): TGTGCCAGCAGTTCCGGCAGCTCGAACACCGGGGAGCTGTTTTTT.

This clone has only one observation. The chain recombines TRBV10-1 with TRBJ2-6; the D gene is possibly TRBD2 (6 bases). Trimming removed 8 bases at V and 0 bases at J, with 8 bases between. The CDR3 consists of 14 residues. Per germline, CDR1 WNHNN and CDR2 SYGVQD (reference sequence). CDR3 DNA sequence: TGCGCCAGCGGAGGGAACTCTGGGGCCAACGTCCTGACTTTC. Translating gives CASGGNSGANVLTF.

The chain is built from TRBV14 and TRBJ2-1, with a tentative D call TRBD2 (5 bases). The CDR3 has 17 residues. From germline, CDR1 is SGHDN and CDR2 FVKESK. Trimming cost V 4 bases and J 0 bases, with 16 bases left between them. The CDR3 reads CASSLPLNGSSYNEQFF. As DNA, the CDR3 is TGTGCCAGCAGCCTCCCGTTAAATGGGAGCTCCTACAATGAGCAGTTCTTC.

The rearrangement joins TRBV5-1 to TRBJ2-5, with a tentative D call TRBD1 (5 bases). The CDR3 covers 14 residues. Between the trimmed V and J ends, which lost 0 bases and 5 bases, there was a span of 11 bases. Per germline, CDR1 SGHRS and CDR2 YFSETQ. In DNA, the CDR3 is TGCGCCAGCAGCTTGGGACAGCGAAGGGAGACCCAGTACTTC. This sequence encodes CASSLGQRRETQYF. Full variable domain (rest looked up from reference TRBV5-1 and TRBJ2-5): KAGVTQTPRYLIKTRGQQVTLSCSPISGHRSVSWYQQTPGQGLQFLFEYFSETQRNKGNFPGRFSGRQFSNSRSEMNVSTLELGDSALYLCASSLGQRRETQYFGPGTRLLVL.

The rearrangement uses TRBV6-5 and TRBJ1-1, with 10 positions matching TRBD1. Trimming cost V 3 bases and J 5 bases; bases outside gene matches: 6. Germline V CDR1 and CDR2: MNHEY, SVGAGI. The CDR3 is 15 residues long. CDR3 in amino acids: CASSYWTGGKTEAFF. CDR3 DNA: TGTGCCAGCAGTTATTGGACAGGGGGAAAGACTGAAGCTTTCTTT.